The TCR beta chain described here comes from a study of siplizumab effects on memory and regulatory T cells. TCRdb's copy holds only in-frame clones and misses some; the assay was immunoSEQ multiplex PCR. The repertoire includes around 100,000 clones, 91% of them detected once, and roughly 0.16% sits in the top ten. Comments on this clone: Its target is not known.

Points from the study as a whole: With siplizumab, Treg-derived clones averaged approximately 69% of mappable alloreactive CD4+ clones, versus less than 35% in controls. Researchers could not give a naive or memory phenotype to roughly 75-97% of proliferating CD4+ or CD8+ clones. Greater diversity than memory cells seemed evident in naive T cells, which also appeared to be major alloresponse contributors.

Germline CDR1 MGHRA, CDR2 YSYEKL. This CDR3 spans 18 amino acids. Trimming cost V 0 bases and J 4 bases, with 21 bases left between them. The rearrangement links TRBV4-1 to TRBJ1-2, with TRBD1 as a possible D gene (5 bases). The clonotype originates from a human donor in good health. Sample: CD4+ T cells sorted from blood. The CDR3 loop is CASSQDMDFGGEGYGYTF. The CDR3, as DNA: TGCGCCAGCAGCCAAGATATGGACTTCGGAGGGGAGGGCTATGGCTACACCTTC.